Each of the 32 T cell receptor beta chains below was sequenced from the same sample in a study of radiotherapy plus CTLA-4 blockade in lung cancer. Produced via immunoSEQ multiplex PCR; TCRdb's table is partial and in-frame only. The table records over 60,000 clones, more than 75% of them present only once. The specimen comprised peripheral blood, sampled from a patient treated with radiotherapy plus ipilimumab. The receptors were sampled from a human donor with non-small cell lung cancer that progressed on radiotherapy plus ipilimumab.

The chain is built from TRBV9 and TRBJ2-5; D is possibly TRBD2 (6 bases). The germline V and J ends were trimmed by 0 bases and 5 bases, with 11 bases remaining between them. The germline V gene encodes CDR1 SGDLS and CDR2 YYNGEE. There are 14 residues in the CDR3. The CDR3 DNA is TGTGCCAGCAGCGTAGACGGGAGCCGGGAGACCCAGTACTTC. Translating it yields CASSVDGSRETQYF.

This clone showed up just once. The rearrangement uses TRBV2 and TRBJ2-7; 8 nucleotides match TRBD2. The V and J ends lost 3 bases and 5 bases, in that order; junction bases with no gene match: 6. Germline assignment: CDR1 SNHLY and CDR2 FYNNEI. This CDR3 has 14 residues. CDR3 region: CASSDSREADEQYF. CDR3 coding DNA: TGTGCCAGCAGTGACTCGCGGGAGGCGGACGAGCAGTACTTC.

The genes are TRBV11-2 and TRBJ2-1; D ambiguous. This CDR3 has 12 residues. Trimming took off 1 base at V and 7 bases at J, with 5 bases between the two ends. The germline V gene encodes CDR1 SGHAT and CDR2 FQNNGV. CDR3 sequence reads: CASSLGLNEQFF. The CDR3 DNA reads TGTGCCAGCAGCTTAGGACTTAATGAGCAGTTCTTC.

A few counts support this clone. The chain uses TRBV19 and TRBJ1-1; D is ambiguous. V was trimmed by 3 bases and J by 10 bases, leaving 12 bases between them. Germline lookup yields CDR1 LNHDA and CDR2 SQIVND (reference sequence). CDR3 length: 12 amino acids. CDR3 in amino acids: CASSIRAGGAFF. DNA for the CDR3: TGTGCCAGTAGTATTCGGGCCGGCGGAGCTTTCTTT. The full variable domain, in which reference TRBV19 and TRBJ1-1 provide the parts outside the CDR3, is DGGITQSPKYLFRKEGQNVTLSCEQNLNHDAMYWYRQDPGQGLRLIYYSQIVNDFQKGDIAEGYSVSREKKESFPLTVTSAQKNPTAFYLCASSIRAGGAFFGQGTRLTVV.

The chain joins TRBV6-1 to TRBJ2-3, with 14 nucleotides matching TRBD2. CDR1 is MNHNS and CDR2 is SASEGT in the germline V gene. With 6 bases clipped from V and 7 bases from J, the junction kept 6 bases outside the gene matches. The CDR3 covers 15 residues. CDR3 sequence: CASSRGTSGSYTQYF. CDR3 sequence (DNA): TGTGCCAGCAGCCGCGGGACTAGCGGGAGTTATACGCAGTATTTT.

This chain joins TRBV30 and TRBJ2-4, with 7 bases identical to TRBD2. The V gene's germline CDR1 is GTSNPN and CDR2 SVGIG (reference sequence). This CDR3 has 13 amino acids. V was pared by 1 base and J by 8 bases, with 5 bases of the junction left unmatched. CDR3 loop: CAWSDTGGYIQYF. The CDR3 nucleotides are TGTGCCTGGAGTGACACGGGGGGATACATTCAGTACTTC. Complete variable domain (other parts from reference TRBV30 and TRBJ2-4): SQTIHQWPATLVQPVGSPLSLECTVEGTSNPNLYWYRQAAGRGLQLLFYSVGIGQISSEVPQNLSASRPQDRQFILSSKKLLLSDSGFYLCAWSDTGGYIQYFGAGTRLSVL.

This clone was seen just once. CDR3 nucleotides: TGTGCCAGCAGTTGGTACAATGAGCAGTTCTTC. This encodes CASSWYNEQFF. The J gene is TRBJ2-1, the V gene TRBV28; D is ambiguous. Trimming pared 4 bases from V and 4 bases from J, leaving 2 bases between. The CDR3 has 11 amino acids. In germline, CDR1 is MDHEN, CDR2 SYDVKM.

This rearrangement joins TRBV4-1 to TRBJ1-5, with 9 bases matching TRBD1. CDR3 length: 20 amino acids. Per the germline V gene, CDR1 is MGHRA and CDR2 is YSYEKL. Germline trimming cut 1 base from V and 4 bases from J; bases unmatched to any gene: 17. CDR3 sequence (DNA): TGCGCCAGCAGCCAAGTTAGAGGTCCCGGGGACGGACAGGGGAATCAGCCCCAGCATTTT. Translated: CASSQVRGPGDGQGNQPQHF.

This sequence joins TRBV5-1 and TRBJ2-1, with a tentative D call TRBD1 (5 bases). Germline CDR1 reads SGHRS; CDR2 reads YFSETQ. Trimming pared 7 bases from V and 0 bases from J, leaving 20 bases between. The length of the CDR3 is 17 residues. The CDR3 sequence: CASRPSGNLGSYNEQFF. CDR3 nucleotides: TGCGCCAGCCGCCCGTCAGGGAACCTGGGCTCCTACAATGAGCAGTTCTTC. Full variable domain (outside the CDR3, taken from reference TRBV5-1 and TRBJ2-1): KAGVTQTPRYLIKTRGQQVTLSCSPISGHRSVSWYQQTPGQGLQFLFEYFSETQRNKGNFPGRFSGRQFSNSRSEMNVSTLELGDSALYLCASRPSGNLGSYNEQFFGPGTRLTVL.

The chain links TRBV2 to TRBJ2-1; D assignment may be TRBD1 or TRBD2 (7 bases each). The CDR3 contains 13 residues. The V end was cut by 2 bases, the J end by 14 bases, with 16 bases between. Germline lookup yields CDR1 SNHLY and CDR2 FYNNEI. The CDR3 DNA is TGTGCCAGCAGTGAAAACGTGGGAGGGGGCAAGTTCTTC. As protein: CASSENVGGGKFF.

This clone was found once. The CDR3 DNA follows: TGTGCCAGCAGCAGAGATAACTCTGGAAACACCATATATTTT. As protein: CASSRDNSGNTIYF. This rearrangement joins TRBV7-9 to TRBJ1-3, with D uncertain. The germline CDR1 and CDR2 sequences are SEHNR and FQNEAQ (reference sequence). V lost 5 bases and J lost 0, with 8 bases in between. The length of the CDR3 is 14 residues.

V is TRBV6-6 and J is TRBJ2-5; the match to TRBD1 covers 9 bases. With 5 bases clipped from V and 4 bases from J, the junction kept 2 bases outside the gene matches. CDR1 and CDR2 from the germline V gene are MNHNY and SVGAGI (reference sequence). The CDR3 sequence is 13 residues long. This CDR3 is CASSLQGAETQYF. The CDR3 bases are TGTGCCAGCAGTCTACAGGGGGCAGAGACCCAGTACTTC.

This clone was recorded once. The chain carries TRBV5-4 and TRBJ2-1; D is perhaps TRBD2 (5 bases). The CDR3 runs to 15 residues. Germline-derived CDR1 and CDR2 are SGHNT and YYREEE (reference sequence). Trimming shortened V by 3 bases and J by 6 bases, and 16 bases separated the two germline ends. The CDR3 region is CASSSDGMYGNEQFF. The CDR3 DNA sequence: TGTGCCAGCAGCTCGGACGGGATGTATGGCAATGAGCAGTTCTTC.

This clone has only one observation. The rearrangement uses TRBV2 and TRBJ2-2; D is uncertain. Germline CDR1 SNHLY, CDR2 FYNNEI. Trimming removed 2 bases from V and 0 bases from J, with 7 bases in between. The CDR3 is 15 amino acids. The CDR3 region is CASSETHANTGELFF. For the CDR3, the DNA is TGTGCCAGCAGTGAAACCCATGCGAACACCGGGGAGCTGTTTTTT.

This sequence joins TRBV6-5 and TRBJ2-5; D tentatively reads TRBD1 or TRBD2 (5 bases each). Germline CDR1 reads MNHEY; CDR2 reads SVGAGI. The CDR3 runs to 13 residues. Trimming cost V 2 bases and J 13 bases, with 17 bases left between them. CDR3 DNA sequence: TGTGCCAGCAGTTACAAGGGACGGAATAATATGTACTTC. Its translation is CASSYKGRNNMYF.

As for this clone: No conserved phenylalanine or tryptophan ends this CDR3, so it is likely a read error. The chain employs TRBV12-5 and TRBJ1-1; D unresolved. Trimming took off 7 bases at V and 1 base at J, with 13 bases between the two ends. Germline CDR1 LGHNT, CDR2 FRNRAP. This CDR3 comprises 14 residues. CDR3 sequence: CASASRMENTEAFS. In DNA form, the CDR3 reads TGTGCTAGTGCTTCGCGTATGGAGAACACTGAAGCTTTCTCT.

Only one count was recorded for this clone. The chain couples TRBV18 to TRBJ2-7; 11 positions match TRBD2. The CDR3 loop spans 15 amino acids. From germline, CDR1 is KGHSH and CDR2 LQKENI. V lost 3 bases, J lost 1 base, and 2 bases stayed unmatched. CDR3: CASSPGTSGSYEQYF. The CDR3, as DNA: TGTGCCAGCTCACCCGGGACTAGCGGTTCCTACGAGCAGTACTTC.

V usage is TRBV13 and J usage is TRBJ2-5, with a weak D call TRBD2 (6 bases). Trimming left V 5 bases short and J 5 bases short, with 24 bases between. The length of the CDR3 is 17 residues. From germline, CDR1 is PRHDT and CDR2 FYEKMQ (reference sequence). CDR3: CASSGGPSEGSWETQYF. CDR3 coding DNA: TGTGCCAGCAGCGGAGGGCCGAGCGAGGGATCGTGGGAGACCCAGTACTTC.

This chain connects TRBV6-5 to TRBJ2-5; 9 nucleotides match TRBD1. Unmatched junction bases numbered 5, after V lost 4 bases and J lost 5 bases. Per the germline V gene, CDR1 is MNHEY and CDR2 is SVGAGI. This CDR3 contains 14 residues. CDR3 nucleotide sequence: TGTGCCAGCAGTTGGGGACAGGGAAGGGAGACCCAGTACTTC. Translating gives CASSWGQGRETQYF.

The chain carries TRBV6-1 and TRBJ1-2; 8 bases are a match to TRBD1. V lost 6 bases, J lost 4 bases, and 10 bases stayed unmatched. Per the germline V gene, CDR1 is MNHNS and CDR2 is SASEGT. CDR3 length: 15 amino acids. This CDR3 is CASSRARGLGYGYTF. Written as DNA, the CDR3 is TGTGCCAGCAGCCGTGCCAGGGGGCTCGGCTATGGCTACACCTTC.

The chain combines TRBV19 with TRBJ1-4; 7 bases map to TRBD1. The CDR3 spans 15 residues. Germline CDR1 LNHDA, CDR2 SQIVND (reference sequence). V gave up 9 bases and J gave up 0 bases; unmatched junction bases: 7. In DNA form, the CDR3 reads TGTGCCAGCGGCACAGGGACAGCAACTAATGAAAAACTGTTTTTT. The encoded protein is CASGTGTATNEKLFF.

This sequence joins TRBV27 and TRBJ2-6; D unresolved. This CDR3 spans 14 amino acids. V was trimmed by 3 bases and J by 4 bases, leaving 7 bases between them. Per germline, CDR1 MNHEY and CDR2 SMNVEV (reference sequence). The chain's CDR3 is CASSFITGANVLTF. Here the CDR3 DNA reads TGTGCCAGCAGTTTTATAACAGGGGCCAACGTCCTGACTTTC.

The chain has TRBV6-5 and TRBJ1-5, with a possible D match to TRBD1 (6 bases). Trimming left V 4 bases short and J 2 bases short, with 15 bases between. The germline gives CDR1 MNHEY, CDR2 SVGAGI. The CDR3 totals 16 residues. In nucleotides, the CDR3 is TGTGCCAGCAGTTCTCACAGGGACGGGGGCAATCAGCCCCAGCATTTT. It encodes CASSSHRDGGNQPQHF.

V and J are TRBV7-8 and TRBJ1-2; D gene unclear. Germline assignment: CDR1 SGHVS and CDR2 FQNEAQ. Trimming took off 5 bases at V and 0 bases at J, with 16 bases between the two ends. The CDR3 contains 16 residues. This CDR3 is CASSLSPGISNYGYTF. The CDR3 DNA reads as TGTGCCAGCAGCCTCAGTCCCGGGATTTCTAACTATGGCTACACCTTC.

The V call is TRBV7-9, the J call TRBJ1-4, with 10 bases matching TRBD1. Germline trimming cut 4 bases from V and 4 bases from J; bases unmatched to any gene: 6. CDR1 is SEHNR, CDR2 FQNEAQ, per germline (reference sequence). The CDR3 consists of 16 residues. The CDR3 spells CASSYPGQGFNEKLFF. CDR3 nucleotides: TGTGCCAGCAGCTATCCGGGACAGGGGTTTAATGAAAAACTGTTTTTT.

The chain joins TRBV28 to TRBJ2-3, with 10 bases that match TRBD2. This CDR3 comprises 16 residues. Germline V gene data show CDR1 as MDHEN and CDR2 as SYDVKM. V was pared by 7 bases and J by 0 bases, with 7 bases of the junction left unmatched. This CDR3 reads CASKLAGGTSTDTQYF. The CDR3 DNA is TGTGCCAGCAAATTAGCGGGAGGCACTAGCACAGATACGCAGTATTTT.

The chain combines TRBV2 with TRBJ2-7, with 10 bases that match TRBD1. CDR1 is SNHLY, CDR2 FYNNEI, per germline. V lost 6 bases to trimming and J lost 0 bases; unmatched junction nucleotides: 2. The CDR3 consists of 14 residues. The CDR3 spells CASSRDRGSYEQYF. The CDR3 DNA reads TGTGCCAGCAGCCGGGACAGGGGCTCCTACGAGCAGTACTTC.

The gene calls are TRBV2 and TRBJ2-7, with no clear D. This CDR3 is 11 amino acids long. Per the germline V gene, CDR1 is SNHLY and CDR2 is FYNNEI. The germline V and J ends were trimmed by 2 bases and 12 bases, with 11 bases remaining between them. The CDR3 nucleotides are TGTGCCAGCAGTGAACACAGACGGATGTACTTC. This translates into CASSEHRRMYF.

The chain couples TRBV9 to TRBJ1-3, with 11 bases that match TRBD1. From germline, CDR1 is SGDLS and CDR2 YYNGEE. The CDR3 length is 17 residues. Trimming at V came to 0 bases and at J to 4 bases, leaving 6 bases not matched to a gene. The CDR3 coding sequence is TGTGCCAGCAGCGTAGGGACAGGGGGCGCAACGGGAAACACCATATATTTT. It yields the protein CASSVGTGGATGNTIYF.

The V gene is TRBV6-5, the J gene TRBJ1-4; D is unresolved. In germline, CDR1 is MNHEY, CDR2 SVGAGI. V dropped 3 bases and J dropped 11 bases, with 10 bases sitting between them. The CDR3 sequence is 12 residues long. CDR3 residues: CASSYRTGKLFF. DNA for the CDR3: TGTGCCAGCAGTTATCGGACGGGCAAACTGTTTTTT.

The V call is TRBV5-1, the J call TRBJ2-1, with 10 bases matching TRBD2. The germline V gene encodes CDR1 SGHRS and CDR2 YFSETQ. Trimming cost V 5 bases and J 6 bases; bases outside gene matches: 11. CDR3 length: 16 amino acids. The CDR3 DNA is TGCGCCAGCAGTCCCCTTACTAGCGGGAACTTCAATGAGCAGTTCTTC. Translating gives CASSPLTSGNFNEQFF.

About this clone: A read error may produce the germline difference seen at one junction end. V usage is TRBV18 and J usage is TRBJ2-2; D is unclear. This CDR3 spans 16 amino acids. Germline V gene data show CDR1 as KGHSH and CDR2 as LQKENI. CDR3 sequence (DNA): TGTGCCAGCTCCCCACAAAAGACGGTGAACACCGGGGAGCTGTTTTTT. It translates to CASSPQKTVNTGELFF.